The 8 T cell receptor beta chains reported below all come from one sample, sequenced in a study of shared clonotypes between healthy human individuals. TCRdb keeps only in-frame clones here, not all; method: immunoSEQ multiplex PCR. Of 1,400,000 or so clones in the sample, about 98.5% are singletons; the top ten hold roughly 0.36%. The sequenced sample consisted of naive CD4+ T cells sorted from blood. Subset noted: CD45RA+ positively selected. These receptors were obtained from a man aged 30-40 years in good health.

The rearrangement links TRBV28 to TRBJ1-1, with no clear D. This CDR3 region has 12 residues. CDR1 and CDR2 (germline): MDHEN, SYDVKM. V was cut by 9 bases and J by 5 bases, with 13 bases left in between. CDR3 protein: CASQTGSTEAFF. In DNA, the CDR3 is TGTGCCAGTCAGACGGGTTCGACTGAAGCTTTCTTT. The full variable domain, completed using reference TRBV28 and TRBJ1-1, is DVKVTQSSRYLVKRTGEKVFLECVQDMDHENMFWYRQDPGLGLRLIYFSYDVKMKEKGDIPEGYSVSREKKERFSLILESASTNQTSMYLCASQTGSTEAFFGQGTRLTVV.

The V gene is TRBV7-2, the J gene TRBJ2-1; D is unclear. The CDR3 has 12 amino acids. Germline CDR1 is SGHTA and CDR2 is FQGNSA. Between the trimmed V and J ends, which lost 2 bases and 13 bases, there was a span of 12 bases. Here the CDR3 DNA reads TGTGCCAGCAGCTTATCTAGAACCCCTCAGTTCTTC. Protein: CASSLSRTPQFF.

The chain carries TRBV30 and TRBJ1-1; unclear D gene. CDR1 and CDR2 from the germline V gene are GTSNPN and SVGIG (reference sequence). The V end was cut by 2 bases, the J end by 7 bases, with 11 bases between. The CDR3 contains 12 residues. The CDR3 reads CAWSPRGLEAFF. The CDR3 DNA follows: TGTGCCTGGAGTCCTCGAGGTCTTGAAGCTTTCTTT.

This chain joins TRBV6-1 and TRBJ2-7; weak D call: TRBD1 (5 bases). Germline-derived CDR1 and CDR2 are MNHNS and SASEGT. Trimming removed 4 bases from V and 0 bases from J, with 13 bases in between. This CDR3 region has 15 residues. The chain's CDR3 is CASSAQALSSYEQYF. CDR3 in DNA: TGTGCCAGCAGTGCACAGGCACTAAGCTCCTACGAGCAGTACTTC.

The CDR3 loop reads CASSTRTGLNEKLFF. The CDR3 nucleotides are TGTGCCAGCAGCACTCGAACAGGGCTTAATGAAAAACTGTTTTTT. The chain recombines TRBV5-5 with TRBJ1-4; D is possibly TRBD1 (6 bases). The CDR3 extends over 15 amino acids. Germline-derived CDR1 and CDR2 are SGHKS and YYEKEE (reference sequence). V was cut by 4 bases and J by 4 bases, with 14 bases left in between. The full variable domain, completed using reference TRBV5-5 and TRBJ1-4, is DAGVTQSPTHLIKTRGQQVTLRCSPISGHKSVSWYQQVLGQGPQFIFQYYEKEERGRGNFPDRFSARQFPNYSSELNVNALLLGDSALYLCASSTRTGLNEKLFFGSGTQLSVL.

This sequence joins TRBV5-6 and TRBJ2-5; no firm D call. The V gene's germline CDR1 is SGHDT and CDR2 YYEEEE. V lost 0 bases and J 4 bases, leaving 7 bases between the germline ends. The CDR3 sequence is 13 residues long. CDR3 coding DNA: TGTGCCAGCAGCTTGGGGGTGAGAGAGACCCAGTACTTC. It specifies CASSLGVRETQYF.

V usage is TRBV29-1 and J usage is TRBJ2-1; 9 bases are a match to TRBD1. Trimming cost V 5 bases and J 7 bases; bases outside gene matches: 27. Germline CDR1 is SQVTM and CDR2 is ANQGSEA. CDR3 size: 20 residues. The CDR3, as DNA: TGCAGCGTTAGAACCTTTAACGGGGACAGGGCTTTCCTACTGGGGAATGAGCAGTTCTTC. This translates into CSVRTFNGDRAFLLGNEQFF.

This rearrangement joins TRBV9 to TRBJ1-3; D is uncertain. CDR1 and CDR2 (germline): SGDLS, YYNGEE. The CDR3 is made up of 16 amino acids. The V gene lost 5 bases and the J gene lost 0 bases, with 15 bases spanning the gap. This chain's CDR3 is CASSPTGSISGNTIYF. As DNA, the CDR3 is TGTGCCAGCAGTCCTACGGGTAGTATCTCTGGAAACACCATATATTTT.